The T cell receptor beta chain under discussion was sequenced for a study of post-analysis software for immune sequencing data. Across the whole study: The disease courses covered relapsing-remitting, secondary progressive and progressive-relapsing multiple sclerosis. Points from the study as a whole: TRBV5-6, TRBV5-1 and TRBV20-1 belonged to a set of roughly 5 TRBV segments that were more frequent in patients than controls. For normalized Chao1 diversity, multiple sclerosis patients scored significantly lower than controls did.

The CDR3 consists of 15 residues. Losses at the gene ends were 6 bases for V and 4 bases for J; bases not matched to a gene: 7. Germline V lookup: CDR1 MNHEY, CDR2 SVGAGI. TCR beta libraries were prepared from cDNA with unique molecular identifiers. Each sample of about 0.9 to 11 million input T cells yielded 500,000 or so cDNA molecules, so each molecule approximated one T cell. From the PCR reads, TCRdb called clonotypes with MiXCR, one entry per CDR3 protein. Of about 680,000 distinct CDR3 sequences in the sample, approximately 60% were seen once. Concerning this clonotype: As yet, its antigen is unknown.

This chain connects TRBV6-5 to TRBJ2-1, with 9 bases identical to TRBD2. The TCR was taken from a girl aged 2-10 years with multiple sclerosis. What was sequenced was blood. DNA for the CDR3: TGTGCCAGCAGACCTCGAACTAGCGGGTACAATGAGCAGTTCTTC. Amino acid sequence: CASRPRTSGYNEQFF.